Reported below is one T cell receptor (beta chain). This entry comes from a study of shared clonotypes between healthy human individuals. Looked up from germline, CDR1 is KGHSH and CDR2 is LQKENI. Losses at the gene ends were 6 bases for V and 2 bases for J; bases not matched to a gene: 10. The CDR3 is 16 residues long. Method: immunoSEQ multiplex PCR; TCRdb's copy keeps in-frame clones and lacks some. The repertoire has 2 million to 2.5 million clones, more than 85% of them found once; the top ten carry 0.36%. V is TRBV18 and J is TRBJ2-5; 9 bases are a match to TRBD1. Sequencing used naive CD4+ T cells from PBMCs. Subset of the sample: CD45RA+ positively selected. The source is a man between 18 and 29 years old in good health. Some clones in this sample may be carry-over from other donors' samples. CDR3 in DNA: TGTGCCAGCTCGGGGTTTATCGGACAGGGGCAAGAGACCCAGTACTTC. Translated, it gives CASSGFIGQGQETQYF.